This TCR beta chain was captured in a study of cytomegalovirus exposure and HLA in healthy donors. Notes on the study in general: Usually a TCR sequence was rare, but some public TCRs were found in many donors. Evidence from a later analysis indicated that most CMV-associated TCR beta chains looked HLA-restricted.

CDR1 is SGHAT and CDR2 is FQDESV in the germline V gene (reference sequence). Trimming shortened V by 5 bases and J by 5 bases, and 15 bases separated the two germline ends. The CDR3 is made up of 15 amino acids. PCR employed 60 Vbeta and 13 Jbeta primers. This table comes from immunoSEQ multiplex PCR, and its TCRdb copy is limited to in-frame clones, with some not included. The data hold approximately 39,000 clones, with 55% to 75% observed a single time. Concerning this clone: Its matching antigen is unknown.

The rearrangement links TRBV11-1 to TRBJ2-2; D perhaps matches TRBD2 (6 bases). The TCR originated in a young man in good health and CMV-seronegative. The sample taken for sequencing was PBMCs. CDR3 amino acids: CASSPRRAVTGELFF. DNA of the CDR3: TGTGCCAGCAGCCCACGGAGGGCGGTAACCGGGGAGCTGTTTTTT.